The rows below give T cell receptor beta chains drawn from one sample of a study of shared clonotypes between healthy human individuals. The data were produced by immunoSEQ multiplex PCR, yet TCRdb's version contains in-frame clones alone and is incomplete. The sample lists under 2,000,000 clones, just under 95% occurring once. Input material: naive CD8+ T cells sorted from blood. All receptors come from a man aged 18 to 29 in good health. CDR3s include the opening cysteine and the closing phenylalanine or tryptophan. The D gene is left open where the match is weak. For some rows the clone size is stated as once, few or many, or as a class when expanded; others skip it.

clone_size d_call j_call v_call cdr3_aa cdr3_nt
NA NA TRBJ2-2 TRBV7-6 CASSLTANTGELFF TGTGCCAGCAGCTTGACAGCGAACACCGGGGAGCTGTTTTTT
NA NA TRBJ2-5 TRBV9 CASSLQGTPQETQYF TGTGCCAGCAGCTTACAGGGCACCCCCCAAGAGACCCAGTACTTC
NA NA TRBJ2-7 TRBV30 CAWSQGGTSGEQYF TGTGCCTGGAGCCAAGGGGGGACCTCCGGGGAGCAGTACTTC
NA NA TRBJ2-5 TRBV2 CASPKLGTQETQYF TGTGCCAGCCCCAAACTGGGGACGCAAGAGACCCAGTACTTC
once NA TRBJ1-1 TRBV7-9 CASSLAGGGDTEAFF TGTGCCAGCAGCTTAGCGGGTGGAGGGGACACTGAAGCTTTCTTT
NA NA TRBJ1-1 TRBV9 CASSASVGQLNTEAFF TGTGCCAGCAGCGCCTCCGTCGGACAGTTAAACACTGAAGCTTTCTTT
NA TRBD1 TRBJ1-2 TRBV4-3 CASSQSGTDLYGYTF TGCGCCAGCAGCCAATCCGGGACAGACCTTTATGGCTACACCTTC
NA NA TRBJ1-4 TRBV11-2 CASSLEGGGEKLFF TGTGCCAGCAGCTTAGAAGGGGGAGGAGAAAAACTGTTTTTT
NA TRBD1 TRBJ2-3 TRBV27 CASGEQGPAFPQYF TGTGCCAGCGGAGAACAGGGGCCCGCATTTCCGCAGTATTTT
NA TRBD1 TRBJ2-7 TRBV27 CASSFPYGTGGYEQYF TGTGCCAGCAGTTTTCCCTACGGGACAGGGGGGTACGAGCAGTACTTC
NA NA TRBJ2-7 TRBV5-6 CASSLGMGAVRYEQYF TGTGCCAGCAGCTTGGGAATGGGGGCGGTACGCTACGAGCAGTACTTC
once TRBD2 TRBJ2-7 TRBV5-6 CASSLDSSGRWYEQYF TGTGCCAGCAGCTTGGACTCTAGCGGGAGGTGGTACGAGCAGTACTTC
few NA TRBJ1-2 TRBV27 CASSLFAGQDYGYTF TGTGCCAGCAGTTTATTTGCGGGTCAGGACTATGGCTACACCTTC
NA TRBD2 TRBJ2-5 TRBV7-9 CASSLAVRTSGETQYF TGTGCCAGCAGCTTAGCGGTCAGGACTAGCGGGGAGACCCAGTACTTC
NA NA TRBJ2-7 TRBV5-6 CASSWGTTSYEQYF TGTGCCAGCAGCTGGGGGACAACCTCCTACGAGCAGTACTTC
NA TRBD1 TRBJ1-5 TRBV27 CASSPSTGEEGQPQHF TGTGCCAGCAGCCCTTCGACAGGGGAGGAGGGTCAGCCCCAGCATTTT
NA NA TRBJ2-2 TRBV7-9 CASNLITGELFF TGTGCCAGCAACCTCATAACCGGGGAGCTGTTTTTT
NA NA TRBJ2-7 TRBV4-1 CASSGGVGHEQYF TGCGCCAGCAGCGGCGGAGTGGGACACGAGCAGTACTTC
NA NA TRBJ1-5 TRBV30 CAWSNQANQPQHF TGTGCCTGGAGTAACCAGGCTAATCAGCCCCAGCATTTT
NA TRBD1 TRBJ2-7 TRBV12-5 CASGEPGTASYEQYF TGTGCTAGTGGGGAACCCGGGACAGCATCCTACGAGCAGTACTTC
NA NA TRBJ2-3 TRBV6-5 CASSYSPDTQYF TGTGCCAGCAGTTATTCTCCAGATACGCAGTATTTT
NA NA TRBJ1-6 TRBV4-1 CASSPSQAKSPLHF TGCGCCAGCAGCCCCTCTCAAGCCAAATCACCCCTCCACTTT
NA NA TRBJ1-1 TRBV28 CASSLVGEGNTEAFF TGTGCCAGCAGCCTGGTAGGGGAGGGTAACACTGAAGCTTTCTTT
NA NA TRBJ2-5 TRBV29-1 CSVEWVGSHPGTQYF TGCAGCGTTGAATGGGTTGGCAGCCACCCCGGGACCCAGTACTTC
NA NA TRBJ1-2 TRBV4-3 CASSQDRGTMGPYGYTF TGCGCCAGCAGCCAAGATAGGGGTACGATGGGGCCCTATGGCTACACCTTC
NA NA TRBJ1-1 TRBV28 CASSLTGMNTEAFF TGTGCCAGCAGTTTAACAGGGATGAACACTGAAGCTTTCTTT
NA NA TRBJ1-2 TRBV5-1 CASSLEIPEEDGYTF TGCGCCAGCAGCTTGGAGATACCAGAAGAGGATGGCTACACCTTC